Listed below are T cell receptor beta chains from one sample, sequenced in a study of shared clonotypes between healthy human individuals. Here immunoSEQ multiplex PCR was the method, and the copy in TCRdb shows in-frame clones only, minus some. The sample contains around 1.9 million clones, roughly 91% of which appear only once. What was sequenced was naive CD8+ T cells from PBMCs. The receptor set was obtained from a man younger than 35 in good health. Some clones in this sample may be carry-over from other donors' samples. Both conserved end residues are part of each CDR3. A D gene is named only where the DNA matches it firmly. Expanded clones get a size class; other rows say once, few or many, or leave the size out.

clone size,V gene,J gene,D gene,CDR3 DNA,CDR3 protein
NA,TRBV11-2,TRBJ2-7,TRBD1,TGTGCCAGCAGCTTAGGGGTTGATCGGGCCAGGGGGTTCTACGAGCAGTACTTC,CASSLGVDRARGFYEQYF
NA,TRBV30,TRBJ1-1,NA,TGTGCCTGGGGTGACCCCGGGACTTCGCGGAACACTGAAGCTTTCTTT,CAWGDPGTSRNTEAFF
NA,TRBV7-9,TRBJ2-3,NA,TGTGCCAGCGAACTCTACAGTGGCACAGATACGCAGTATTTT,CASELYSGTDTQYF
NA,TRBV27,TRBJ1-1,NA,TGTGCCAGCAGTATAGACAGCACGAACACTGAAGCTTTCTTT,CASSIDSTNTEAFF
NA,TRBV5-1,TRBJ1-1,NA,TGCGCCAGCAGCTTAGGCGGACAGTACACTGAAGCTTTCTTT,CASSLGGQYTEAFF
NA,TRBV9,TRBJ2-3,NA,TGTGCCAGCAGCGTAGACACCTCAGAGGGGTCGAAGGATACGCAGTATTTT,CASSVDTSEGSKDTQYF
NA,TRBV27,TRBJ2-7,TRBD1,TGTGCCAGCACCACCATAGGGACAGGGGGGTACGAGCAGTACTTC,CASTTIGTGGYEQYF
once,TRBV7-6,TRBJ2-2,TRBD2,TGTGCCAGCAGCTCGGGCCCGGGACTAGCCAACACCGGGGAGCTGTTTTTT,CASSSGPGLANTGELFF
NA,TRBV11-1,TRBJ2-3,NA,TGTGCCAGCGAGAGGGCCGGGACAGATACGCAGTATTTT,CASERAGTDTQYF
NA,TRBV15,TRBJ2-1,TRBD2,TGTGCCACCAGCAGTGACCATATAGCGGGACGCTACAATGAGCAGTTCTTC,CATSSDHIAGRYNEQFF
once,TRBV19,TRBJ2-1,NA,TGTGCCAGTAGGGGACTGGGCTCCTACAATGAGCAGTTCTTC,CASRGLGSYNEQFF
NA,TRBV7-9,TRBJ2-7,NA,TGTGCCAGCAGCTTATGGTTTGCCCGGCGGGATTCCTACGAGCAGTACTTC,CASSLWFARRDSYEQYF
few,TRBV28,TRBJ1-1,TRBD1,TGTGCCACCGAATCCGGGACAGGGGCGCGATACACTGAAGCTTTCTTT,CATESGTGARYTEAFF
NA,TRBV9,TRBJ2-7,NA,TGTGCCAGCAGCGTTCGAGATGTTGCCTACGAGCAGTACTTC,CASSVRDVAYEQYF
once,TRBV4-2,TRBJ1-1,NA,TGTGCCAGCAGCCAAGTGGGGAGGGGCACTGAAGCTTTCTTT,CASSQVGRGTEAFF
NA,TRBV5-1,TRBJ1-3,NA,TGCGCCAGCAGCCCTCAGCCGGGCCGAGGGCTTGGAAACACCATATATTTT,CASSPQPGRGLGNTIYF
NA,TRBV9,TRBJ2-7,NA,TGTGCCAGCAGCGTAGAGGGTCAAAGCTCCTACGAGCAGTACTTC,CASSVEGQSSYEQYF
NA,TRBV7-9,TRBJ2-7,NA,TGTGCCAGCAGCCCAACCGGGACCTTTAGCTCCTACGAGCAGTACTTC,CASSPTGTFSSYEQYF
NA,TRBV11-2,TRBJ1-1,TRBD1,TGTGCCAGCAGCTTATGGGACAGGGTTATGAACACTGAAGCTTTCTTT,CASSLWDRVMNTEAFF
once,TRBV19,TRBJ2-1,TRBD1,TGTGCCAGTAGTGCCGACAGGGGGAGCTCCTACAATGAGCAGTTCTTC,CASSADRGSSYNEQFF
few,TRBV7-9,TRBJ1-5,NA,TGTGCCAGCAGCTTAGGATATCAGCCCCAGCATTTT,CASSLGYQPQHF
NA,TRBV27,TRBJ2-6,TRBD2,TGTGCCAGCAGTCTGACTAGCGGGAGAATCCCCCTCATCGGTGGGGCCAACGTCCTGACTTTC,CASSLTSGRIPLIGGANVLTF
NA,TRBV27,TRBJ2-7,TRBD2,TGTGCCAGCAGTTTATGGGGCGGGAGTTCCTACGAGCAGTACTTC,CASSLWGGSSYEQYF
NA,TRBV5-4,TRBJ2-7,TRBD2,TGTGCCAGCAGCCAAGAGGAGACTAGCTTCGAGCAGTACTTC,CASSQEETSFEQYF
once,TRBV28,TRBJ2-7,NA,TGTGCCAGCAGTTTTGGGGTTGGGTACGAGCAGTACTTC,CASSFGVGYEQYF
NA,TRBV7-9,TRBJ1-1,NA,TGTGCCAGCAGCTATTCACAGATCACTGAAGCTTTCTTT,CASSYSQITEAFF
once,TRBV7-2,TRBJ2-7,TRBD1,TGTGCCAGCAGCAGTCCCGGGACAGGATACGAGCAGTACTTC,CASSSPGTGYEQYF
NA,TRBV5-1,TRBJ2-5,TRBD2,TGCGCCAGCAGCCCCCATGGGACTAGCGGGAGGAAAGAGACCCAGTACTTC,CASSPHGTSGRKETQYF
NA,TRBV7-9,TRBJ1-4,NA,TGTGCCAGCCGGGACGGAGGGTTCGAAAAACTGTTTTTT,CASRDGGFEKLFF
NA,TRBV19,TRBJ1-1,NA,TGTGCCAGTAGTATCCGGGGGCTTCTGCTGAACACTGAAGCTTTCTTT,CASSIRGLLLNTEAFF
once,TRBV28,TRBJ2-2,NA,TGTGCCAGCAGTTTAGTGGGAGGGAACACCGGGGAGCTGTTTTTT,CASSLVGGNTGELFF
NA,TRBV4-1,TRBJ1-1,TRBD1,TGCGCCAGCAGCCTTGGGACAGGGTACACTGAAGCTTTCTTT,CASSLGTGYTEAFF
NA,TRBV6-1,TRBJ1-3,NA,TGTGCCAGCACCGGGGAAGGCGCTGGAAACACCATATATTTT,CASTGEGAGNTIYF
NA,TRBV28,TRBJ2-3,TRBD2,TGTGCCAGCAGTTTATTACCGGGACTAGCGGGAGTTAGCAGCACAGATACGCAGTATTTT,CASSLLPGLAGVSSTDTQYF
NA,TRBV7-9,TRBJ2-7,TRBD1,TGTGCCAGCAGCTCCTCGGGACAGGGTCGTTACGAGCAGTACTTC,CASSSSGQGRYEQYF
NA,TRBV7-2,TRBJ2-7,TRBD2,TGTGCCAGCAGCTTTGACTATCTAGCGGGAGTCTTGCACGAGCAGTACTTC,CASSFDYLAGVLHEQYF
NA,TRBV5-6,TRBJ2-5,TRBD2,TGTGCCAGCAGCGGGGACGCGACTAGCGGGTTAGAGACCCAGTACTTC,CASSGDATSGLETQYF
NA,TRBV10-3,TRBJ2-7,NA,TGTGCCATCAGTAACTCCCAAGCGGAGCGGCCCTACGAGCAGTACTTC,CAISNSQAERPYEQYF
NA,TRBV7-9,TRBJ2-5,NA,TGTGCCAGCAGCTCCCGGGAAGAGACCCAGTACTTC,CASSSREETQYF
NA,TRBV15,TRBJ2-4,TRBD2,TGTGCCACCAGCAGAGATGGGGAGGGATTGGTGGCCAAAAACATTCAGTACTTC,CATSRDGEGLVAKNIQYF
NA,TRBV27,TRBJ2-7,TRBD2,TGTGCCAGCAGTTCACGGACTAGCGTTAGGTACGAGCAGTACTTC,CASSSRTSVRYEQYF
once,TRBV29-1,TRBJ2-1,NA,TGCAGCGTTGATCTCGTGGTAGCTCTCGATGAGCAGTTCTTC,CSVDLVVALDEQFF
NA,TRBV6-6,TRBJ2-5,TRBD2,TGTGCCAGCAGCAGGACTAGCGGTCCTCAAGAGACCCAGTACTTC,CASSRTSGPQETQYF
NA,TRBV9,TRBJ2-7,TRBD2,TGTGCCAGCAGCGTGGCGGGAGGAGGAGACGAGCAGTACTTC,CASSVAGGGDEQYF
NA,TRBV6-1,TRBJ2-7,TRBD1,TGTGCCAGCAGTGAGGGACAGGCGTACGAGCAGTACTTC,CASSEGQAYEQYF
NA,TRBV19,TRBJ2-5,TRBD1,TGTGCCAGTAGTATCTGGGACAGTCCGACCAGGGGGACCCAGTACTTC,CASSIWDSPTRGTQYF